This TCR beta chain was profiled in a study of Ad26.COV2.S vaccination and SARS-CoV-2 variants. For this clone: The antigen is undetermined.

Germline V gene lookup returns CDR1 SNHLY and CDR2 FYNNEI. Trimming cost V 8 bases and J 0 bases, with 11 bases left between them. CDR3 size: 15 residues. The assay was immunoSEQ multiplex PCR, and TCRdb's table has in-frame clones only and misses some. The sample holds more than 150,000 clones; approximately 90% are singletons and the top ten take roughly 6%. Study conclusions and caveats: Recipients of vaccine and of placebo showed similar breadth of their non-spike TCR repertoires. Vaccine recipients surpassed placebo recipients in spike-specific TCR breadth.

The sequence was obtained from a human donor who had recovered from COVID-19. The gene calls are TRBV2 and TRBJ2-6; D is unresolved. The specimen was peripheral blood, collected after recovery from COVID-19. In DNA form, the CDR3 reads TGTGCCAGCTCCTGGATCGCCTCTGGGGCCAACGTCCTGACTTTC. Translated, it gives CASSWIASGANVLTF.